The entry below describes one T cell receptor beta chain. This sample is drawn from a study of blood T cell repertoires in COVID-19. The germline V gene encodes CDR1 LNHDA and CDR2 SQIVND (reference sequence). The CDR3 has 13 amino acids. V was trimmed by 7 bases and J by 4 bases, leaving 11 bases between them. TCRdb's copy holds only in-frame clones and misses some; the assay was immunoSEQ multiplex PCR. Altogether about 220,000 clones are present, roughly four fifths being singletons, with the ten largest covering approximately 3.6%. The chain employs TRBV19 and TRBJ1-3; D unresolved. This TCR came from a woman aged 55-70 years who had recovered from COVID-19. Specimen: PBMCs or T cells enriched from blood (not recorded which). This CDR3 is CASNEGGGNTIYF. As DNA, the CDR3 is TGTGCCAGTAACGAGGGAGGCGGAAACACCATATATTTT.